Given below is one T cell receptor (beta chain) in context. The data stem from a study of blood T cell repertoires in COVID-19. Overall study context: Acute and convalescent COVID-19 samples came from the United States, Italy and Spain.

Sequencing used immunoSEQ multiplex PCR; TCRdb keeps in-frame clones, though not all of them. Among some 50,000 clones listed, roughly 87% were seen once. The CDR3 spans 18 residues. CDR1 and CDR2 from the germline V gene are SGHAT and FQNNGV. After removal of 5 bases from V and 5 bases from J, the junction contained 17 bases not matched to a gene. Sequencing was done on a sample of peripheral blood. This rearrangement joins TRBV11-2 to TRBJ2-2, with 7 bases identical to TRBD1. The receptor was derived from a man aged 55 to 70 with acute or convalescent COVID-19. DNA of the CDR3: TGTGCCAGCAGCCCCTATATTATCGACAGGGCGCGGACCGGGGAGCTGTTTTTT. Protein product: CASSPYIIDRARTGELFF. Together with reference TRBV11-2 and TRBJ2-2, the CDR3 gives the full variable domain: EAGVAQSPRYKIIEKRQSVAFWCNPISGHATLYWYQQILGQGPKLLIQFQNNGVVDDSQLPKDRFSAERLKGVDSTLKIQPAKLEDSAVYLCASSPYIIDRARTGELFFGEGSRLTVL.